This T cell receptor beta chain is drawn from a study of identical twins. The germline V and J ends were trimmed by 2 bases and 2 bases, with 9 bases remaining between them. Germline V gene lookup returns CDR1 SGHRS and CDR2 YFSETQ. CDR3 length equals 14 residues. In this sample, this clonotype turned up many times. Its antigen is unidentified. A universal primer site was added by template switching, and unique molecular identifiers were carried by the cDNA. TCRdb reprocessed the 5' RACE reads via MiXCR and lists one record per CDR3 protein. Among hundreds of thousands of distinct CDR3 sequences listed, more than 6.5% were seen once. Findings of the study overall: Twin-shared out-of-frame alpha sequences were enriched for low generation probability.

Separately, the same data were catalogued under a study of yellow fever vaccine responses in identical twins.

The material sequenced was PBMCs. The chain employs TRBV5-1 and TRBJ2-3, with D perhaps being TRBD1 or TRBD2 (5 bases each). This TCR derives from a woman under 30 in good health. CDR3 coding DNA: TGCGCCAGCAGCTTCGGGACCTTCACAGATACGCAGTATTTT. This sequence encodes CASSFGTFTDTQYF.